The 24 T cell receptor beta chains in this list originate from one sample, sequenced in a study of T cells in Graves' hyperthyroidism and ophthalmopathy. Researchers took RNA transcripts and amplified the TCR beta CDR3 regions from them. The primer set for the first-round RT-PCR of the TCR CDR3 was HTBI. TCRdb passed the multiplex PCR reads through MiXCR, listing each CDR3 protein once. This sample has 640,000 or so distinct CDR3 sequences, with 12% to 15% found just once. The sequencing input was blood. Every receptor here comes from a young woman with Graves' ophthalmopathy.

The rearrangement joins TRBV7-3 to TRBJ2-2; D ambiguous. Germline V gene data show CDR1 as SGHTA and CDR2 as FQGTGA. The CDR3 is 14 residues long. The V end lost 5 bases, the J end lost 1 base, and 8 bases lay between the germline ends. This CDR3 is CASSPVVNTGELFF. Written as DNA, the CDR3 is TGTGCCAGCAGCCCCGTGGTGAACACCGGGGAGCTGTTTTTT.

The chain uses TRBV5-8 and TRBJ1-2, with TRBD1 as a possible D gene (6 bases). Germline V gene sequence: CDR1 SGHTS, CDR2 YDEGEE. V lost 4 bases to trimming and J lost 8 bases, with 18 bases between them. This CDR3 contains 14 residues. Here the CDR3 reads CASSLTGGGEGYTF. DNA for the CDR3: TGTGCCAGCAGCCTCACGGGGGGGGGCGAAGGCTACACCTTC.

This clonotype was found many times. V gene TRBV2 combines with J gene TRBJ1-5, with D possibly matching TRBD1 (6 bases). The ends were cut back, 4 bases at V and 7 bases at J, with 11 bases in the middle. Germline V gives CDR1 SNHLY, CDR2 FYNNEI. This CDR3 region has 13 residues. Here the CDR3 DNA reads TGTGCCAGCAGTGGGGGGCTAGCCCAGCCCCAGCATTTT. It is translated as CASSGGLAQPQHF. Filled out from reference TRBV2 and TRBJ1-5, the complete variable domain reads EPEVTQTPSHQVTQMGQEVILRCVPISNHLYFYWYRQILGQKVEFLVSFYNNEISEKSEIFDDQFSVERPDGSNFTLKIRSTKLEDSAMYFCASSGGLAQPQHFGDGTRLSIL.

This clonotype was counted many times. The CDR3 nucleotides read TGTGCCAGCTCACCAGACAGGGAGCCCTACGAGCAGTACTTC. Translating it yields CASSPDREPYEQYF. The chain combines TRBV18 with TRBJ2-7; 7 bases fit TRBD1. The CDR3 runs to 14 residues. V was clipped by 2 bases and J by 2 bases; unmatched bases: 3. CDR1 KGHSH and CDR2 LQKENI come from the germline V gene.

This clonotype came up many times. The chain carries TRBV28 and TRBJ2-7; D is unclear. CDR1 MDHEN and CDR2 SYDVKM come from the germline V gene. Trimming cost V 1 base and J 9 bases, with 10 bases left between them. The CDR3 loop spans 12 amino acids. CDR3: CASSLSRAGQYF. Written as DNA, the CDR3 is TGTGCCAGCAGTTTATCCCGGGCCGGGCAGTACTTC.

The V call is TRBV15, the J call TRBJ2-1; 8 bases fit TRBD1. The ends lost 1 base at V and 4 bases at J; junction bases unmatched: 6. The CDR3 contains 16 residues. The germline V gene encodes CDR1 LNHNV and CDR2 YYDKDF (reference sequence). The CDR3 here is CATSRVTGTGYNEQFF. The CDR3 DNA is TGTGCCACCAGCAGAGTTACCGGGACAGGATACAATGAGCAGTTCTTC.

This clonotype has ten or more counts. The rearrangement links TRBV2 to TRBJ1-1; D unresolved. V was clipped by 0 bases and J by 3 bases, with 2 bases between them. The CDR3 runs to 12 residues. Germline V lookup: CDR1 SNHLY, CDR2 FYNNEI. The CDR3 protein is CASSEADTEAFF. CDR3 nucleotides: TGTGCCAGCAGTGAAGCTGACACTGAAGCTTTCTTT.

At least ten counts were recorded for this clonotype. V is TRBV4-2 and J is TRBJ2-1; 7 nucleotides line up with TRBD2. Per germline, CDR1 LGHNA and CDR2 YNFKEQ. The CDR3 totals 15 residues. J gave up 3 bases and V 2 bases, and 4 bases lay outside the gene matches. The CDR3 sequence: CASSQSQRDYNEQFF. CDR3 nucleotide sequence: TGTGCCAGCAGCCAAAGCCAGCGGGACTACAATGAGCAGTTCTTC.

The J gene is TRBJ1-1, the V gene TRBV9, with D perhaps TRBD1 (6 bases). Germline values: CDR1 SGDLS, CDR2 YYNGEE. This CDR3 comprises 13 residues. The V and J ends lost 0 bases and 11 bases respectively, with 14 bases between them. CDR3 bases: TGTGCCAGCAGCGTAGCGGGAACAGGGAGCGCTTTCTTT. Protein sequence: CASSVAGTGSAFF.

Remarks on this clonotype: A much larger clone lies one base from this, so it may be a read error. The chain is built from TRBV2 and TRBJ2-7; 10 positions agree with TRBD1. From germline, CDR1 is SNHLY and CDR2 FYNNEI. CDR3 size: 13 residues. J gave up 6 bases and V 5 bases, and 4 bases lay outside the gene matches. Here the CDR3 DNA reads TGTGCCAGCAGTCGACAGGGGGCGGGCGAGCAGTACTTC. The encoded protein is CASSRQGAGEQYF. Full variable domain (outside the CDR3, taken from reference TRBV2 and TRBJ2-7): EPEVTQTPSHQVTQMGQEVILRCVPISNHLYFYWYRQILGQKVEFLVSFYNNEISEKSEIFDDQFSVERPDGSNFTLKIRSTKLEDSAMYFCASSRQGAGEQYFGPGTRLTVT.

The J gene is TRBJ2-7, the V gene TRBV3-1, with 10 bases lining up with TRBD1. Trimming took 7 bases from V and 7 from J; bases not matched to a gene: 10. There are 14 residues in the CDR3. The germline CDR1 and CDR2 sequences are LGHDT and YNNKEL (reference sequence). CDR3 in DNA: TGTGCCAGCACCCGGACAGGGGGGGGGTGGGAGCAGTACTTC. This sequence encodes CASTRTGGGWEQYF.

This clonotype was counted ten times or more. This chain joins TRBV7-2 and TRBJ2-1; D possibly matches TRBD1 or TRBD2 (7 bases each). CDR1 and CDR2 (germline): SGHTA, FQGNSA. This CDR3 is 16 amino acids long. Between the trimmed V and J ends, which lost 2 bases and 4 bases, there was a span of 15 bases. The CDR3 DNA is TGTGCCAGCAGCTTACAGGGGGGGGAGGCTTACAATGAGCAGTTCTTC. It translates to CASSLQGGEAYNEQFF.

The chain joins TRBV4-1 to TRBJ1-3; 7 bases fit TRBD1. This CDR3 is 16 amino acids long. Looked up from germline, CDR1 is MGHRA and CDR2 is YSYEKL. J gave up 0 bases and V 1 base, and 3 bases lay outside the gene matches. The CDR3 here is CASSQVDRVSGNTIYF. The CDR3 bases are TGCGCCAGCAGCCAAGTTGACAGGGTCTCTGGAAACACCATATATTTT.

In its sample, this clonotype was seen many times. In nucleotides, the CDR3 is TGTGCCAGCAGCTTAGTAGCGGGGGCCTTCACAGATACGCAGTATTTT. Translated: CASSLVAGAFTDTQYF. The V gene is TRBV7-9, the J gene TRBJ2-3, with TRBD2 identical over 9 bases. CDR1 and CDR2 from the germline V gene are SEHNR and FQNEAQ (reference sequence). The CDR3 is made up of 16 amino acids. J lost 2 bases, V lost 1 base, and 4 bases had no gene match. Drawing the rest from reference TRBV7-9 and TRBJ2-3, the complete variable domain is DTGVSQNPRHKITKRGQNVTFRCDPISEHNRLYWYRQTLGQGPEFLTYFQNEAQLEKSRLLSDRFSAERPKGSFSTLEIQRTEQGDSAMYLCASSLVAGAFTDTQYFGPGTRLTVL.

This clonotype was counted between two and nine times. The V and J genes are TRBV6-1 and TRBJ2-1; D unclear. Between the trimmed V and J ends, which lost 4 bases and 9 bases, there was a span of 7 bases. Germline V gene sequence: CDR1 MNHNS, CDR2 SASEGT. The CDR3 has 11 residues. In DNA, the CDR3 is TGTGCCAGCAGTGCTTTACTTGAGCAGTTCTTC. Translating it yields CASSALLEQFF.

The V call is TRBV12-5, the J call TRBJ1-1; TRBD1 matches 9 bases. J gave up 8 bases and V 9 bases, and 13 bases lay outside the gene matches. The CDR3 runs to 14 residues. Germline assignment: CDR1 LGHNT and CDR2 FRNRAP. CDR3 DNA sequence: TGTGCTAGCGCCCGGACAGGGGTTAGGGAAGAAGCTTTCTTT. Translated, it gives CASARTGVREEAFF.

This clonotype was seen ten or more times. The chain combines TRBV7-2 with TRBJ2-3; TRBD2 agrees at 7 bases. The CDR3 spans 15 residues. Trimming removed 5 bases from V and 2 bases from J; junction bases left unmatched: 7. Germline loops: CDR1 SGHTA, CDR2 FQGNSA. In nucleotides, the CDR3 is TGTGCCAGCAGCCTAACTGCGGGAGTCACAGATACGCAGTATTTT. Amino acids: CASSLTAGVTDTQYF.

At least ten counts were recorded for this clonotype. The V gene is TRBV27, the J gene TRBJ2-1; D is unresolved. CDR1 and CDR2 (germline): MNHEY, SMNVEV (reference sequence). The CDR3 has 11 residues. Trimming pared 1 base from V and 5 bases from J, leaving 0 bases between. DNA of the CDR3: TGTGCCAGCAGTTTATACAATGAGCAGTTCTTC. Translation: CASSLYNEQFF.

This clonotype was detected many times. The chain recombines TRBV2 with TRBJ2-7; either TRBD1 or TRBD2 may fit D (5 bases each). The CDR3 length is 12 residues. The V gene's germline CDR1 is SNHLY and CDR2 FYNNEI. Between the trimmed V and J ends, which lost 10 bases and 4 bases, there was a span of 14 bases. This CDR3 is CAIGLTGYEQYF. The CDR3, as DNA: TGTGCCATCGGACTCACAGGATACGAGCAGTACTTC.

This clonotype has only a few counts. This rearrangement joins TRBV7-2 to TRBJ2-3; possibly TRBD1 for D (6 bases). This CDR3 region has 18 residues. The V end lost 1 base, the J end lost 0 bases, and 17 bases lay between the germline ends. Looked up from germline, CDR1 is SGHTA and CDR2 is FQGNSA. The CDR3 sequence is CASSLEINTGSSTDTQYF. The CDR3 DNA reads as TGTGCCAGCAGCTTAGAGATTAATACAGGGTCTAGCACAGATACGCAGTATTTT.

As to this clonotype: A clone one base away is much larger, so this may be a read error. V gene TRBV7-2 combines with J gene TRBJ2-1; 11 bases match TRBD2. The CDR3 contains 15 residues. V trimming: 6 bases; J trimming: 6 bases; junction bases outside the gene matches: 7. Germline V lookup: CDR1 SGHTA, CDR2 FQGNSA. The CDR3 nucleotides read TGTGCCAGCAGGGCCACTAGCGGGAGAGTCAATGAGCAGTTCTTC. Translation: CASRATSGRVNEQFF.

This clonotype was counted ten times or more. The V call is TRBV7-2, the J call TRBJ2-7, with a possible D match to TRBD2 (5 bases). Germline CDR1 SGHTA, CDR2 FQGNSA. The CDR3 runs 13 residues. V lost 5 bases and J 1 base, leaving 9 bases between the germline ends. For the CDR3, the DNA is TGTGCCAGCAGCCTGGACTGGTCCTACGAGCAGTACTTC. It yields the protein CASSLDWSYEQYF.

The chain recombines TRBV3-1 with TRBJ2-4; D is ambiguous. The CDR3 consists of 13 residues. Trimming removed 0 bases from V and 10 bases from J, with 10 bases in between. Germline V gene lookup returns CDR1 LGHDT and CDR2 YNNKEL (reference sequence). In nucleotides, the CDR3 is TGTGCCAGCAGCCAAGACAGGTACTTTATTCAGTACTTC. Translating it yields CASSQDRYFIQYF.

The CDR3 sequence: CASSMRAGGGEQYF. The DNA for the CDR3 is TGTGCCAGTAGTATGCGCGCAGGGGGCGGCGAGCAGTACTTC. The J gene is TRBJ2-7, the V gene TRBV19; 8 nucleotides match TRBD1. V lost 3 bases, J lost 6 bases, and 7 bases stayed unmatched. The germline V gene has CDR1 LNHDA and CDR2 SQIVND (reference sequence). The CDR3 totals 14 residues.